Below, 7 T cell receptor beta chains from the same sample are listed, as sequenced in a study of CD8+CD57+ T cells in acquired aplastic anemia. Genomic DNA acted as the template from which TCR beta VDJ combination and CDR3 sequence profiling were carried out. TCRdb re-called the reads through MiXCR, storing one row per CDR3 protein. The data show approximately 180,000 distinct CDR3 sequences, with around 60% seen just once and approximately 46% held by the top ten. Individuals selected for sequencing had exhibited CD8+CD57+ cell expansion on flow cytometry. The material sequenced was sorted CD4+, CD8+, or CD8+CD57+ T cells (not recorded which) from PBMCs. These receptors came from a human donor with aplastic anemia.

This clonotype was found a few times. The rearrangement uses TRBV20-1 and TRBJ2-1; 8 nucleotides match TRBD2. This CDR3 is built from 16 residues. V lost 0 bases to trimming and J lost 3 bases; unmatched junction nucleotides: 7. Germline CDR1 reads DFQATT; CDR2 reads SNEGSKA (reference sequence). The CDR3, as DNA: TGCAGTGCTAGAGATTTAGGGCGGGGGGACTACAATGAGCAGTTCTTC. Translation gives CSARDLGRGDYNEQFF.

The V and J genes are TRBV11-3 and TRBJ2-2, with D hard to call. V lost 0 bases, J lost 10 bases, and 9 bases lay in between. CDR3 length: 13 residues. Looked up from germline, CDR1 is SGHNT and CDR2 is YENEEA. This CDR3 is CASSLDMSAELFF. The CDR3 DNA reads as TGTGCCAGCAGCTTAGACATGTCCGCGGAGCTGTTTTTT. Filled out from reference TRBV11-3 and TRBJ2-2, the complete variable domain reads EAGVVQSPRYKIIEKKQPVAFWCNPISGHNTLYWYLQNLGQGPELLIRYENEEAVDDSQLPKDRFSAERLKGVDSTLKIQPAELGDSAVYLCASSLDMSAELFFGEGSRLTVL.

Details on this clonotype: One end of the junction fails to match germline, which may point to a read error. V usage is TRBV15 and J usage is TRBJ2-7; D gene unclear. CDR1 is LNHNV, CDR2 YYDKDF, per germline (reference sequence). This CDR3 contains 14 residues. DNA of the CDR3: TGTGCCGCCAGCAGAGAGGTCCGCGGCTACGAGCAGTACTTC. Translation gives CAASREVRGYEQYF.

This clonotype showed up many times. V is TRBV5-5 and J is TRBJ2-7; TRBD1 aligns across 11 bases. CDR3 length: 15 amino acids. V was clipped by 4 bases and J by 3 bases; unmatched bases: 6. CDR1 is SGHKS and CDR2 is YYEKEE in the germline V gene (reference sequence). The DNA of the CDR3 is TGTGCCAGCAGCCATGGAGGGACAGGGGGCTACGAGCAGTACTTC. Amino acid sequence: CASSHGGTGGYEQYF.

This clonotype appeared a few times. The CDR3 coding sequence is TGTGCCATCAGCGGGACAGACTACGAGCAGTACTTC. Translation gives CAISGTDYEQYF. This chain links TRBV10-3 with TRBJ2-7; 7 nucleotides line up with TRBD1. The CDR3 is 12 amino acids. The germline CDR1 and CDR2 sequences are ENHRY and SYGVKD. Trimming cost V 6 bases and J 3 bases; bases outside gene matches: 2.

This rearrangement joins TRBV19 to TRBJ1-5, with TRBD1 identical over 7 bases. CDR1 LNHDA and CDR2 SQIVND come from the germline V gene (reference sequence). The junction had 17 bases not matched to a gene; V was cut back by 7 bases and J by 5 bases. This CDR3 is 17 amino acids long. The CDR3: CASTPLPRGGFDQPQHF. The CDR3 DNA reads TGTGCCAGTACTCCCCTCCCCAGGGGGGGTTTCGATCAGCCCCAGCATTTT. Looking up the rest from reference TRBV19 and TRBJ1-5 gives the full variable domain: DGGITQSPKYLFRKEGQNVTLSCEQNLNHDAMYWYRQDPGQGLRLIYYSQIVNDFQKGDIAEGYSVSREKKESFPLTVTSAQKNPTAFYLCASTPLPRGGFDQPQHFGDGTRLSIL.

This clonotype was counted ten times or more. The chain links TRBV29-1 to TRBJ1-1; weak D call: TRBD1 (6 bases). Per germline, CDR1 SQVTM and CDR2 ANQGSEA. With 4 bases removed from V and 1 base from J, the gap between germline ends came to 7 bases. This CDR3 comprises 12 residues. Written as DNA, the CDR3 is TGCAGCGTTGTAGGGGGGAACACTGAAGCTTTCTTT. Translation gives CSVVGGNTEAFF.